This T cell receptor (beta chain) was identified in a study of cytomegalovirus exposure and HLA in healthy donors. Trimming removed 0 bases at V and 2 bases at J, with 10 bases between. Per germline, CDR1 MGHRA and CDR2 YSYEKL. The CDR3 extends over 15 amino acids. PCR involved 60 Vbeta and 13 Jbeta primers. Here immunoSEQ multiplex PCR was the method, and the copy in TCRdb shows in-frame clones only, minus some. The table has 85,000 to 120,000 clones, around 85% seen once; the top ten hold approximately 3.7%. The V gene is TRBV4-1, the J gene TRBJ1-2; no definite D call. The TCR originated in a man in his sixties in good health and CMV-seronegative. Sequenced: PBMCs. Here the CDR3 DNA reads TGCGCCAGCAGCCAAGAAGCCAGCGGGAACTATGGCTACACCTTC. This codes for CASSQEASGNYGYTF.